These 8 T cell receptor beta chains came from one sample sequenced in a study of blood T cell repertoires in COVID-19. Assay used: immunoSEQ multiplex PCR; TCRdb lists only in-frame clones, some missing. The table shows around 310,000 clones, with under 90% occurring only once. What was sequenced was PBMCs or T cells enriched from blood (not recorded which). The receptors derive from a woman in her thirties who had recovered from COVID-19.

The gene calls are TRBV5-1 and TRBJ2-3; TRBD1 matches at 11 bases. Per germline, CDR1 SGHRS and CDR2 YFSETQ. The CDR3 runs to 17 residues. With V trimmed by 4 bases and J by 5 bases, 12 bases remained unmatched. CDR3 residues: CASSQTDRGRREDTQYF. CDR3 in DNA: TGCGCCAGCAGCCAGACGGACAGGGGGCGCCGTGAAGATACGCAGTATTTT. Filled out from reference TRBV5-1 and TRBJ2-3, the complete variable domain reads KAGVTQTPRYLIKTRGQQVTLSCSPISGHRSVSWYQQTPGQGLQFLFEYFSETQRNKGNFPGRFSGRQFSNSRSEMNVSTLELGDSALYLCASSQTDRGRREDTQYFGPGTRLTVL.

The chain couples TRBV3-1 (or the pseudogene TRBV3-2) to TRBJ1-5; TRBD1 is a possible D gene (6 bases). Looked up from germline, CDR1 is LGHDT and CDR2 is YNNKEL (reference sequence). V was shortened by 4 bases and J by 7 bases, with 11 bases between the two germline ends. CDR3 length: 13 residues. In nucleotides, the CDR3 is TGTGCCAGCAGCCGACAGGTCGGCCAGCCCCAGCATTTT. Its translation: CASSRQVGQPQHF.

The CDR3 here is CASSQDPGFKNTEAFF. The CDR3 DNA reads as TGTGCCAGCAGCCAAGACCCAGGGTTTAAAAACACTGAAGCTTTCTTT. V gene TRBV14 combines with J gene TRBJ1-1; maybe TRBD1 (5 bases). CDR3 size: 16 residues. V lost 0 bases and J 2 bases, leaving 13 bases between the germline ends. Germline CDR1 reads SGHDN; CDR2 reads FVKESK.

The genes are TRBV7-2 and TRBJ2-7; 7 positions match TRBD1. CDR3 size: 16 residues. V shed 5 bases, J shed 7 bases, and the junction held 17 bases outside the gene matches. CDR1 SGHTA and CDR2 FQGNSA come from the germline V gene. The DNA for the CDR3 is TGTGCCAGCAGCGGACGGGACAGTGAATGGGGATGGGAGCAGTACTTC. Translation gives CASSGRDSEWGWEQYF.

This clone was picked up a small number of times. The V and J genes are TRBV27 and TRBJ1-5; no firm D call. V was shortened by 8 bases and J by 4 bases, with 12 bases between the two germline ends. CDR1 MNHEY and CDR2 SMNVEV come from the germline V gene (reference sequence). CDR3 length equals 13 residues. The DNA for the CDR3 is TGTGCCAGCTCGACGGGATTTAATCAGCCCCAGCATTTT. Encoded protein: CASSTGFNQPQHF.

The gene calls are TRBV5-1 and TRBJ2-7; D might be TRBD2 (6 bases). Per germline, CDR1 SGHRS and CDR2 YFSETQ. The CDR3 spans 14 residues. The germline V and J ends were trimmed by 4 bases and 3 bases, with 14 bases remaining between them. The CDR3 spells CASSQNEGGYEQYF. DNA of the CDR3: TGCGCCAGCAGCCAGAATGAGGGAGGCTACGAGCAGTACTTC.

This clone has just one count. The chain uses TRBV7-2 and TRBJ2-1; 7 bases line up with TRBD2. Losses at the gene ends were 1 base for V and 4 bases for J; bases not matched to a gene: 7. CDR1 SGHTA and CDR2 FQGNSA come from the germline V gene. This CDR3 is 16 amino acids long. The CDR3 spells CASSLVGGSGYNEQFF. In DNA, the CDR3 is TGTGCCAGCAGCTTAGTCGGGGGTAGCGGGTACAATGAGCAGTTCTTC.

Comment on this clone: The sample contains more than one DNA sequence encoding this CDR3. V is TRBV12-5 and J is TRBJ2-5; the D is unclear. The CDR3 extends over 12 amino acids. V gave up 6 bases and J gave up 5 bases, with 10 bases separating them. CDR1 is LGHNT, CDR2 FRNRAP, per germline. The CDR3 sequence is CASGPSGETQYF. CDR3 bases: TGTGCTAGTGGCCCCTCCGGTGAGACCCAGTACTTC.